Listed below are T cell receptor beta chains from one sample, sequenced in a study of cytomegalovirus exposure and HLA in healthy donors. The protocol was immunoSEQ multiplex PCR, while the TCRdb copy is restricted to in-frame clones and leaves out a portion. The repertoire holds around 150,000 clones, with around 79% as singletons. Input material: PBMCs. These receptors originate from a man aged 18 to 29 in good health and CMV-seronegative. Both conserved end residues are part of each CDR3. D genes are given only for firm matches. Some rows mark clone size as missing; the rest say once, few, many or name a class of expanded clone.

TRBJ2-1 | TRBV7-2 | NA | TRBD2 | CASSLGPATSGSWEQFF | TGTGCCAGCAGCTTAGGGCCCGCCACTAGCGGGAGTTGGGAGCAGTTCTTC
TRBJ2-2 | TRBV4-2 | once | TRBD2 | CASSRTIAGGINTGELFF | TGTGCCAGCAGCCGCACAATAGCGGGAGGTATTAACACCGGGGAGCTGTTTTTT
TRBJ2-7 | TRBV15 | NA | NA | CATSREVGARGLVYEQYF | TGTGCCACCAGCAGAGAGGTGGGGGCCAGAGGTCTGGTTTACGAGCAGTACTTC
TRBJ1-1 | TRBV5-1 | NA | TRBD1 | CASSSLQGAGTEAFF | TGCGCCAGCAGCTCCTTACAGGGGGCAGGGACTGAAGCTTTCTTT
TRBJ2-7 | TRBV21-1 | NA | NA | CASSKFRTGVYEQYF | TGTGCCAGCAGCAAATTTCGGACAGGGGTCTACGAGCAGTACTTC
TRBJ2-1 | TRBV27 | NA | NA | CASSSTTGGQFF | TGTGCCAGCAGTTCGACCACAGGTGGGCAGTTCTTC
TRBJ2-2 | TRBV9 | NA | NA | CASSVWANTGELFF | TGTGCCAGCAGCGTGTGGGCTAACACCGGGGAGCTGTTTTTT
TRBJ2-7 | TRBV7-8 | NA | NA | CASSSQGPSYEQYF | TGTGCCAGCTCTTCACAGGGACCCTCCTACGAGCAGTACTTC
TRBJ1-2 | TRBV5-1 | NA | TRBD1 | CASSRVTGTGDGYTF | TGCGCCAGCAGCCGAGTTACCGGGACAGGGGATGGCTACACCTTC
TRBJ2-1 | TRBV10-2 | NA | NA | CASSEAVEVSEQFF | TGCGCCAGCAGTGAAGCGGTGGAGGTGAGTGAGCAGTTCTTC
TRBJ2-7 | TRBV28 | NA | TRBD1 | CASSLGRTGGREQYF | TGTGCCAGCAGTTTAGGGCGGACAGGGGGTCGCGAGCAGTACTTC
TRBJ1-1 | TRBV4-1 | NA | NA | CASSHPRRGPAGDEAFF | TGCGCCAGCAGCCATCCCCGGCGAGGTCCCGCCGGGGATGAAGCTTTCTTT
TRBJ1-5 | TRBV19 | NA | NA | CASSPRQANQPQHF | TGTGCCAGTAGTCCCCGACAGGCTAATCAGCCCCAGCATTTT
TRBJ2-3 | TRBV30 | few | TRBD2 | CAWSPLGGRADTQYF | TGTGCCTGGAGTCCCCTTGGCGGGAGGGCAGATACGCAGTATTTT
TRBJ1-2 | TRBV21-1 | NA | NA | CASSKGHSYGYTF | TGTGCCAGCAGCAAAGGGCACAGCTATGGCTACACCTTC
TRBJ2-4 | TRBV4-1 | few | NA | CASSQEAIKNIQYF | TGCGCCAGCAGCCAAGAGGCAATAAAAAACATTCAGTACTTC
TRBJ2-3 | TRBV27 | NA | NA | CASSLTLRTDTQYF | TGTGCCAGCAGTTTAACTCTCCGCACAGATACGCAGTATTTT
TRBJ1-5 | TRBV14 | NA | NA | CASSHPGVGQPQHF | TGTGCCAGCAGCCACCCCGGGGTTGGTCAGCCCCAGCATTTT
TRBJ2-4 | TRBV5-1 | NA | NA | CASSYSGLAKNIQYF | TGCGCCAGCAGCTATAGCGGCCTAGCCAAAAACATTCAGTACTTC
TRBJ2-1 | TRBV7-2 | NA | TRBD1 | CASSFAMTGSSSYNEQFF | TGTGCCAGCAGCTTCGCTATGACAGGGTCAAGCTCCTACAATGAGCAGTTCTTC
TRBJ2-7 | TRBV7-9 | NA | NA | CSSSSRTVPLHNAYEQYF | TGTTCCAGCAGCTCGCGGACAGTCCCGCTCCACAACGCCTACGAGCAGTACTTC
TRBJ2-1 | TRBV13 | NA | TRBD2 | CASSSRLAGGYEQFF | TGTGCCAGCAGCTCCAGACTAGCGGGAGGATATGAGCAGTTCTTC
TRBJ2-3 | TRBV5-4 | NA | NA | CASSLGLYTDTQYF | TGTGCCAGCAGCTTGGGACTATACACAGATACGCAGTATTTT
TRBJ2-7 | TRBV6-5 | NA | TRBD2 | CASSYSALAEYEQYF | TGTGCCAGCAGTTACTCGGCGCTAGCGGAGTACGAGCAGTACTTC
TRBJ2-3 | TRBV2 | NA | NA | CASGGTSTDTQYF | TGTGCCAGCGGCGGTACTAGCACAGATACGCAGTATTTT
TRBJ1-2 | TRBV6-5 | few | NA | CASSYSVTAGYGYTF | TGTGCCAGCAGTTACTCGGTGACAGCGGGCTATGGCTACACCTTC
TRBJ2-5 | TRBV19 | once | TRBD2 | CASSTNPLRLAEETQYF | TGTGCCAGTAGTACCAATCCCCTCCGACTAGCGGAAGAGACCCAGTACTTC
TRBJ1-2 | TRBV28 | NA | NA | CASSSGGPSQPTF | TGTGCCAGCAGTTCCGGAGGGCCCTCGCAACCCACCTTC
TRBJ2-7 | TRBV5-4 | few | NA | CASSWGTSQYEQYF | TGTGCCAGCAGCTGGGGGACTTCCCAGTACGAGCAGTACTTC
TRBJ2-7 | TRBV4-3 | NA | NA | CASSQAQGPHEQYF | TGCGCCAGCAGCCAAGCACAGGGCCCCCACGAGCAGTACTTC
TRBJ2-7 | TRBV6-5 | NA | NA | CASSYWDMSEQYF | TGTGCCAGCAGTTACTGGGACATGTCCGAGCAGTACTTC